These T cell receptor beta chains were read from a single sample in a study of T cell responses to AZD1222 COVID-19 vaccine. The assay was immunoSEQ multiplex PCR, and TCRdb's table has in-frame clones only and misses some. Here the sample spans 90,000 to 130,000 clones, around 90% being singletons. The sequencing used peripheral blood, collected on day 0 of AZD1222 vaccination. The receptors were sampled from an adult in good health. The CDR3 runs from the conserved cysteine through the conserved F or W. D genes are given only for firm matches. A clone size is listed for some rows: how often the clone was seen (once, few, many), or a class if it is expanded.

v_call	clone_size	d_call	j_call	cdr3_nt	cdr3_aa
TRBV7-3	NA	TRBD2	TRBJ2-3	TGTGCCAGCAGCTCTTCATTACTTAGCGGGGGGAGCACAGATACGCAGTATTTT	CASSSSLLSGGSTDTQYF
TRBV4-1	NA	NA	TRBJ2-5	TGCGCCAGCAGCCAAGGTTCTGCACTCCAAGAGACCCAGTACTTC	CASSQGSALQETQYF
TRBV5-1	once	NA	TRBJ2-5	TGCGCCAGCAGCTTGGGGGTACAACACCGGCCTGCCGGGGAGACCCAGTACTTC	CASSLGVQHRPAGETQYF
TRBV4-3	NA	NA	TRBJ1-1	TGCGCCAGCAGCCAAAAAGGGGGAGGGCTAGGGAACACTGAAGCTTTCTTT	CASSQKGGGLGNTEAFF
TRBV7-2	few	NA	TRBJ1-2	TGTGCCAGCAGCTTAGCCGGGACCCAGACGCGAAACTATGGCTACACCTTC	CASSLAGTQTRNYGYTF
TRBV25-1	NA	NA	TRBJ2-3	TGTGCCAGCAGTCAAGGGTCAGGATACACAGATACGCAGTATTTT	CASSQGSGYTDTQYF
TRBV5-1	NA	NA	TRBJ1-4	TGCGCCAGCAGCTTGGACCCGGCAACTAATGAAAAACTGTTTTTT	CASSLDPATNEKLFF
TRBV28	NA	TRBD1	TRBJ1-2	TGTGCCAGCAGTTCCTCCAGGGGGTTTAATGGCTACACCTTC	CASSSSRGFNGYTF
TRBV7-9	NA	TRBD1	TRBJ2-3	TGTGCCAGCAGCCCCTGGACAGGGGTGACAGATACGCAGTATTTT	CASSPWTGVTDTQYF
TRBV19	NA	NA	TRBJ1-2	TGTGCCAGTACGGGGTTATATGGCTACACCTTC	CASTGLYGYTF
TRBV6-4	NA	NA	TRBJ1-2	TGTGCCAGCAGTGAACAGGGAATTTCCTTTGGGAGAAGTGGCTACACCTTC	CASSEQGISFGRSGYTF
TRBV7-7	NA	NA	TRBJ2-1	TGTGCTAGCAGCCCCCAGGGGAGCTCCTACAATGAGCAGTTCTTC	CASSPQGSSYNEQFF
TRBV6-5	NA	NA	TRBJ1-1	TGTGCCAGCAGTCTGAGCCCCGACACTGAAGCTTTCTTT	CASSLSPDTEAFF
TRBV4-1	NA	TRBD2	TRBJ2-7	TGCGCCAGCAGCCCCGGAGGCGGGAGAGCGGGCGAGCAGTACTTC	CASSPGGGRAGEQYF
TRBV3-1/TRBV3-2	NA	NA	TRBJ2-2	TGTGCCAGCAGCGCCCCCCAGGGGAACACCGGGGAGCTGTTTTTT	CASSAPQGNTGELFF
TRBV7-2	NA	TRBD2	TRBJ2-1	TGTGCCAGCACTCCCGCGGGGGGGCCACGTAAGGAGCAGTTCTTC	CASTPAGGPRKEQFF
TRBV18	NA	TRBD1	TRBJ1-2	TGTGCCAGCTCACCAGAGGGCGACAGGGGAAGTGGCTACACCTTC	CASSPEGDRGSGYTF
TRBV3-1/TRBV3-2	NA	NA	TRBJ2-7	TGTGCCAGCAGCACCGGCGCCTACGAGCAGTACTTC	CASSTGAYEQYF
TRBV9	NA	NA	TRBJ1-6	TGTGCCAGCAGCGTAGACGACGGGGCCTCGAACCCCTATTCACCCCTCCACTTT	CASSVDDGASNPYSPLHF
TRBV28	NA	NA	TRBJ1-3	TGTGCCAGCAGTTCGGTAGGACAGACCTCTGGAAACACCATATATTTT	CASSSVGQTSGNTIYF
TRBV11-3	NA	NA	TRBJ2-2	TGTGCCAGCAGCCCCAGGGGGAACACCGGGGAGCTGTTTTTT	CASSPRGNTGELFF
TRBV27	NA	NA	TRBJ1-3	TGTGCCAGCAGTTCGGAGGGTTACGGAAACACCATATATTTT	CASSSEGYGNTIYF
TRBV5-6	NA	TRBD2	TRBJ2-7	TGTGCCAGCAGACTACGGGGGGGCGCTTCCTACGAGCAGTACTTC	CASRLRGGASYEQYF
TRBV14	few	NA	TRBJ2-7	TGTGCCAGCAGCCCGCGGGACAGATCTTACGAGCAGTACTTC	CASSPRDRSYEQYF
TRBV12-3/TRBV12-4	NA	NA	TRBJ1-1	TGTGCCAGCAGTTTAAGGACAGTCGCTGAAGCTTTCTTT	CASSLRTVAEAFF
TRBV30	once	TRBD1	TRBJ1-1	TGTGCCTGGAGCTTCAGGGGGAGGATGAACACTGAAGCTTTCTTT	CAWSFRGRMNTEAFF
TRBV5-6	once	NA	TRBJ1-6	TGTGCCAGCAGCCACTACTGGATGGAAAGTTCACCCCTCCACTTT	CASSHYWMESSPLHF
TRBV10-1	NA	NA	TRBJ1-6	TGCGCCAGCAGTGGCGGGGGTCTCACCTATAATTCACCCCTCCACTTT	CASSGGGLTYNSPLHF
TRBV9	NA	NA	TRBJ1-6	TGTGCCAGCAGCCCCGGCGACTCACCCCTCCACTTT	CASSPGDSPLHF
TRBV14	NA	NA	TRBJ2-2	TGTGCCAGCAGCCAAGTGAAAGGTTTGGCCGGGGAGCTGTTTTTT	CASSQVKGLAGELFF
TRBV15	NA	NA	TRBJ1-2	TGTGCCACCAGCAGGGTGTTTAGGAAGGATGGCAGTGGCTACACCTTC	CATSRVFRKDGSGYTF
TRBV28	NA	NA	TRBJ1-2	TGTGCCAGCGGGCGGTTAGGCTACACCTTC	CASGRLGYTF
TRBV19	NA	TRBD2	TRBJ2-7	TGTGCCAGTAATTCTGGCGGGGGGATCAACGAGCAGTACTTC	CASNSGGGINEQYF
TRBV18	NA	TRBD1	TRBJ1-5	TGTGCCAGCTCTGGACAGGTTTCATTTGGGGGTCAGCCCCAGCATTTT	CASSGQVSFGGQPQHF
TRBV18	NA	NA	TRBJ2-3	TGTGCCAGCTCGGGAAAAGGGGTAGCAGATACGCAGTATTTT	CASSGKGVADTQYF
TRBV20-1	NA	NA	TRBJ1-1	TGCAGTGCTCCCCGGGACACTGAAGCTTTCTTT	CSAPRDTEAFF
TRBV7-8	NA	NA	TRBJ2-7	TGTGCCAGCAGCTTCAGGCGGAACTCCTACGAGCAGTACTTC	CASSFRRNSYEQYF
TRBV18	NA	NA	TRBJ1-4	TGTGCCAGCTCACCAGCTCAGGGAAGAAATGAAAAACTGTTTTTT	CASSPAQGRNEKLFF
TRBV11-2	once	NA	TRBJ1-2	TGTGCCAGCAGCCCGGGACCGGAGTATGGCTACACCTTC	CASSPGPEYGYTF
TRBV19	once	TRBD1	TRBJ2-5	TGTGCCAGTAGTGTGGAAGGGACAGGGGGCCATGAGACCCAGTACTTC	CASSVEGTGGHETQYF
TRBV29-1	NA	TRBD1	TRBJ2-1	TGCAGCGTTGAAGGGACAGGGGGCGGCTGGGACAATGAGCAGTTCTTC	CSVEGTGGGWDNEQFF
TRBV6-5	few	NA	TRBJ1-1	TGTGCCAGCAGCCTACAGATAGTATACACTGAAGCTTTCTTT	CASSLQIVYTEAFF
TRBV29-1	NA	TRBD1	TRBJ1-4	TGCAGCGTCACTACAGGGGGCGTCCCTGAAAAACTGTTTTTT	CSVTTGGVPEKLFF
TRBV6-1	NA	NA	TRBJ1-5	TGTGCCAGCAGTGAGGATTTTGTGGGAACCAATCAGCCCCAGCATTTT	CASSEDFVGTNQPQHF
TRBV28	NA	TRBD2	TRBJ2-3	TGTGCCGTCGGGACTAGCGGCACAGATACGCAGTATTTT	CAVGTSGTDTQYF
TRBV3-1/TRBV3-2	NA	NA	TRBJ2-5	TGTGCCAGCAGCCAAATGGAGACCCAGTACTTC	CASSQMETQYF